Listed here are 12 T cell receptor beta chains from one sample, sequenced in a study of blood T cell repertoires in COVID-19. Measured with immunoSEQ multiplex PCR; TCRdb has only the in-frame clones, and not every one. The sample has about 260,000 clones, around 90% seen once. Sequencing was done on a sample of peripheral blood. The receptors originated from a human donor in a cohort sampled during active COVID-19.

The chain couples TRBV2 to TRBJ2-7; TRBD1 matches at 12 bases. This CDR3 comprises 14 residues. Germline CDR1 SNHLY, CDR2 FYNNEI. V was clipped by 6 bases and J by 6 bases; unmatched bases: 6. The CDR3 is CASSGTGGSGEQYF. As DNA, the CDR3 is TGTGCCAGCAGCGGGACAGGGGGCTCCGGCGAGCAGTACTTC.

The rearrangement uses TRBV6-2 or TRBV6-3 and TRBJ1-5; a weak D match, TRBD1 (6 bases). This CDR3 region has 13 residues. Germline CDR1 MNHEY, CDR2 SVGEGT. V lost 5 bases to trimming and J lost 7 bases, with 12 bases between them. CDR3: CASSQDRRQPQHF. In DNA form, the CDR3 reads TGTGCCAGCAGTCAAGACAGGAGACAGCCCCAGCATTTT.

A single count supports this clone. V gene TRBV6-2 or TRBV6-3 combines with J gene TRBJ1-2; D gene unclear. Per germline, CDR1 MNHEY and CDR2 SVGEGT. This CDR3 has 15 residues. V lost 2 bases and J lost 1, with 11 bases in between. CDR3 amino acids: CASSYLAAVNYGYTF. DNA for the CDR3: TGTGCCAGCAGTTACCTCGCGGCAGTTAACTATGGCTACACCTTC.

This rearrangement joins TRBV4-3 to TRBJ2-2; D is perhaps TRBD1 (6 bases). Trimming cost V 1 base and J 3 bases, with 15 bases left between them. This CDR3 is 17 amino acids long. Per the germline V gene, CDR1 is LGHNA and CDR2 is YSLEER. CDR3 sequence (DNA): TGCGCCAGCAGCCAAGCTCTGAATTCAGGGGACACCGGGGAGCTGTTTTTT. This sequence encodes CASSQALNSGDTGELFF.

The DNA for the CDR3 is TGTGCCAGTAGTATACAGGGATACAGGGGCGATACGCAGTATTTT. Translating it yields CASSIQGYRGDTQYF. The genes are TRBV19 and TRBJ2-3, with TRBD1 identical over 7 bases. V lost 2 bases and J lost 6; bases outside the gene matches: 8. The CDR3 totals 15 residues. Germline V lookup: CDR1 LNHDA, CDR2 SQIVND (reference sequence).

The gene calls are TRBV28 and TRBJ2-2, with D tentatively TRBD1 (5 bases). Germline V gives CDR1 MDHEN, CDR2 SYDVKM. CDR3 length equals 15 residues. V lost 8 bases, J lost 0 bases, and 13 bases lay in between. CDR3 nucleotides: TGTGCCAGCGGCTACCAGGGCACGAACACCGGGGAGCTGTTTTTT. This encodes CASGYQGTNTGELFF.

To note about this clone: One junction end does not reproduce the germline sequence, and a read error may be involved. V is TRBV7-9 and J is TRBJ2-7, with TRBD1 matching over 7 bases. The CDR3 consists of 12 residues. Germline CDR1 and CDR2: SEHNR and FQNEAQ (reference sequence). For the CDR3, the DNA is TGTGCCAGCAGCATAACGACAGGGCCGCTCCTCTTC. Protein: CASSITTGPLLF.

This chain connects TRBV10-3 to TRBJ1-2; 7 bases match TRBD1. Germline V gene sequence: CDR1 ENHRY, CDR2 SYGVKD. Losses at the gene ends were 6 bases for V and 2 bases for J; bases not matched to a gene: 6. The CDR3 totals 14 residues. DNA for the CDR3: TGTGCCATCAGAAAAGACAGGGAAAACTATGGCTACACCTTC. It encodes CAIRKDRENYGYTF.

This rearrangement joins TRBV18 to TRBJ2-2, with D tentatively TRBD1 (7 bases). This CDR3 spans 15 amino acids. Germline assignment: CDR1 KGHSH and CDR2 LQKENI. Trimming took 6 bases from V and 0 from J, leaving 11 bases between them. CDR3 bases: TGTGCCAGCTCCCCAGGGGGGACGAACACCGGGGAGCTGTTTTTT. It encodes CASSPGGTNTGELFF. Together with reference TRBV18 and TRBJ2-2, the CDR3 gives the full variable domain: NAGVMQNPRHLVRRRGQEARLRCSPMKGHSHVYWYRQLPEEGLKFMVYLQKENIIDESGMPKERFSAEFPKEGPSILRIQQVVRGDSAAYFCASSPGGTNTGELFFGEGSRLTVL.

The rearrangement joins TRBV6-2 or TRBV6-3 to TRBJ2-3; D is possibly TRBD1 (6 bases). V was shortened by 5 bases and J by 2 bases, with 17 bases between the two germline ends. This CDR3 has 16 amino acids. Germline V CDR1 and CDR2: MNHEY, SVGEGT. The CDR3: CASSIGQSLFTDTQYF. The DNA for the CDR3 is TGTGCCAGCAGTATAGGACAGAGCCTTTTCACAGATACGCAGTATTTT.

This chain links TRBV9 with TRBJ2-7; 7 bases fit TRBD2. Trimming cost V 0 bases and J 7 bases; bases outside gene matches: 4. The CDR3 runs 13 residues. Germline V lookup: CDR1 SGDLS, CDR2 YYNGEE. Here the CDR3 DNA reads TGTGCCAGCAGCGTAGACGGGGGGTGGGAGCAGTACTTC. Translation: CASSVDGGWEQYF.

The rearrangement joins TRBV27 to TRBJ2-6; D is ambiguous. The CDR3 runs 17 residues. V lost 2 bases, J lost 1 base, and 12 bases lay in between. Germline CDR1 reads MNHEY; CDR2 reads SMNVEV (reference sequence). The CDR3 sequence is CASSLGLSTSGANVLTF. CDR3 coding DNA: TGTGCCAGCAGTTTAGGCTTATCGACATCTGGGGCCAACGTCCTGACTTTC. Variable domain in full (rest from reference TRBV27 and TRBJ2-6): EAQVTQNPRYLITVTGKKLTVTCSQNMNHEYMSWYRQDPGLGLRQIYYSMNVEVTDKGDVPEGYKVSRKEKRNFPLILESPSPNQTSLYFCASSLGLSTSGANVLTFGAGSRLTVL.